This T cell receptor (beta chain) derives from a study of long-term antiretroviral therapy in people with HIV. Notes on the study in general: Unavailable data included ART adherence, viral resistance and therapy changes (switches in treatment).

The CDR3 is 19 amino acids. Trimming cost V 1 base and J 0 bases; bases outside gene matches: 7. Germline V gives CDR1 MNHEY, CDR2 SMNVEV (reference sequence). Points on this clone: The antigen remains undetermined.

Version v3.0 of the immunoSEQ assay ran at survey level. Sequencing was performed with immunoSEQ multiplex PCR; in TCRdb, only in-frame clones are kept and a portion is missing. This sample carries tens of thousands of clones, more than 75% of them seen once, and the ten largest clones take roughly 0.94%. This TCR was sampled from a man in his fifties with HIV. The genes are TRBV27 and TRBJ2-6; 9 bases map to TRBD1. The material was unsorted PBMCs, obtained 2 years after starting antiretroviral therapy. The CDR3 nucleotides read TGTGCCAGCAGTTTATGGGCAGGGACAGGGAGCTCTGGGGCCAACGTCCTGACTTTC. Amino acid sequence: CASSLWAGTGSSGANVLTF.